This T cell receptor (beta chain) derives from a study of T-cell memory formation after mild COVID-19. Study-wide context: For the most part, TCR clusters were specific to one donor. General observations from the study: Clones that got smaller from day 15 to 85 had even CD4/CD8, while clones growing later tipped toward CD4+. Largely, contracting CD4+ clones fell within CM and EM, and contracting CD8+ clones within EMRA.

This clonotype has more than one count but fewer than ten. As yet, its antigen is unknown. Constant-segment primers were used for 5'RACE, and the resulting TCR alpha and TCR beta cDNA libraries carried sample barcodes and UMIs. TCRdb re-called the 5' RACE reads with MiXCR, one entry per CDR3 protein. This repertoire shows 150,000 or so distinct CDR3 sequences, 30% to 35% found once; its top ten account for 9.5% to 15%. The sequenced material came from PBMCs or a T cell subset sorted from them (not recorded which). The TCR comes from an adult woman who had mild COVID-19 (a few samples of this study predate the infection). Cell type and time point are not known.

Written as DNA, the CDR3 is TGTGCCAGCAGGCCGGGAGGGGGGACAGGGTATGGCTACACCTTC. This translates into CASRPGGGTGYGYTF. The chain couples TRBV6-1 to TRBJ1-2, with TRBD1 matching 9 bases. V was pared by 6 bases and J by 5 bases, with 10 bases of the junction left unmatched. This CDR3 region has 15 residues. Germline CDR1 reads MNHNS; CDR2 reads SASEGT.